This is a list of T cell receptor beta chains from one sample in a study of cytomegalovirus exposure and HLA in healthy donors. Using immunoSEQ multiplex PCR, the repertoire was profiled, and TCRdb retains in-frame clones only, with some absent. The sample has about 120,000 clones; around 10% are singletons. Sequencing input: PBMCs. The receptor source for this set is a man aged 25 to 40 in good health and CMV-seronegative. Each CDR3 is given without its conserved first and last residue. D genes are given only for firm matches. Clone size appears in some rows only: once, few, many, or a class for an expanded clone.

>TRBJ1-5|NA|NA|TRBV28
ASQSAGGDQPQH
>TRBJ2-5|TRBD1|NA|TRBV5-4
ASSPSTGGGETQY
>TRBJ2-5|TRBD2|few|TRBV7-9
ASSPMKSGGFQY
>TRBJ1-1|TRBD1|NA|TRBV7-2
ASSLGTGLNTEAF
>TRBJ1-6|NA|NA|TRBV29-1
SHPWGRVRSPLH
>TRBJ2-7|NA|few|TRBV28
ASSLSTEGIEQY
>TRBJ2-5|TRBD2|NA|TRBV5-6
ASSGTSGREKTQY
>TRBJ1-4|NA|few|TRBV9
ASSATGSTNEKLF
>TRBJ2-7|TRBD1|NA|TRBV25-1
ASGETGKYEQY
>TRBJ1-2|NA|NA|TRBV19
ASSIPTGTYGYT
>TRBJ1-1|TRBD1|few|TRBV5-4
ASTGRGTANTEAF
>TRBJ2-5|NA|NA|TRBV21-1
ASSKVWQGGRETQY
>TRBJ2-7|TRBD2|NA|TRBV30
AWRTSGTYEQY
>TRBJ1-5|NA|NA|TRBV11-2
ASSLDSGNQPQH
>TRBJ1-2|TRBD1|few|TRBV6-5
ASSYRIGGAGGYT
>TRBJ1-4|TRBD1|NA|TRBV9
ASSVAWGQGTNEKLF
>TRBJ1-3|NA|NA|TRBV6-1
ASSELSSGNTIY
>TRBJ2-7|NA|NA|TRBV27
ASSLREGEQY
>TRBJ1-5|NA|NA|TRBV5-6
ASSWGGGAVRQPQH
>TRBJ2-1|NA|few|TRBV11-2
ASSKRTQTYNEQF
>TRBJ1-1|TRBD1|NA|TRBV7-8
ASSMGVGRQGGRVAF
>TRBJ2-7|TRBD1|NA|TRBV5-1
ASSLGQGKNEQY
>TRBJ2-7|TRBD1|NA|TRBV11-3
ASSKRDRGYEQY
>TRBJ2-3|TRBD2|NA|TRBV15
ATSRDRGRGSDTQY
>TRBJ2-7|NA|few|TRBV19
ASNKGLSYYEQY
>TRBJ2-1|NA|NA|TRBV5-4
ASSPPSINEQF
>TRBJ2-7|NA|few|TRBV18
ASSPTGSYEQY
>TRBJ1-1|NA|few|TRBV5-5
ASSWIGQMNTEAF
>TRBJ2-7|TRBD1|few|TRBV6-5
ASRTRDRPYEQY
>TRBJ2-7|TRBD1|few|TRBV5-5
ASSAGTGSYEQY
>TRBJ2-7|TRBD2|NA|TRBV11-2
ASSFRLAGDYEQY
>TRBJ2-6|NA|few|TRBV5-4
ASTQGSGANVLT
>TRBJ2-1|NA|few|TRBV5-6
ASSSRGYNEQF
>TRBJ2-3|TRBD2|NA|TRBV12-5
ASGLVGSGRAEDTQY
>TRBJ2-2|TRBD2|few|TRBV9
ASSVGNVAGVTSGELF
>TRBJ2-5|TRBD1|NA|TRBV28
ASSGPDRGQETQY
>TRBJ2-7|NA|NA|TRBV19
ASSTAGTNYEQY
>TRBJ1-5|TRBD1|few|TRBV18
ASSPDRVQPQH
>TRBJ2-7|NA|NA|TRBV12-5
ASARQEPIYEQY
>TRBJ1-5|TRBD1|few|TRBV12-5
ASGLVRGTGNQPQH
>TRBJ2-7|NA|NA|TRBV2
ASSAVAYEQY
>TRBJ1-2|NA|few|TRBV10-1
ASSESGQYGYT
>TRBJ2-7|TRBD2|few|TRBV12-5
ASTIQREGYEQY
>TRBJ2-1|TRBD1|NA|TRBV29-1
SVEFTGGSYNEQF
>TRBJ2-2|NA|NA|TRBV11-2
ASSLPGSGVAGELF
>TRBJ2-3|TRBD2|few|TRBV10-1
ASSDGGGAADTQY
>TRBJ1-1|NA|NA|TRBV19
ASSLRANTEAF
>TRBJ2-3|NA|NA|TRBV9
ASSVGGIGTDTQY
>TRBJ1-2|TRBD1|NA|TRBV7-9
ASSLGQEGNGYT
>TRBJ1-3|NA|few|TRBV5-1
ASSLAQALGNTIY
>TRBJ2-7|NA|few|TRBV6-5
ASSAPGSYEQY
>TRBJ1-3|NA|NA|TRBV19
ASSIWAANSGNTIY
>TRBJ2-2|NA|NA|TRBV4-1
ASSQGGRGTGELF
>TRBJ2-7|TRBD1|few|TRBV5-4
ASSFRTGGLYEQY
>TRBJ1-1|NA|NA|TRBV19
ASSTVPRTEAF
>TRBJ2-1|NA|NA|TRBV28
ASTSSGTSSYNEQF
>TRBJ1-1|TRBD1|NA|TRBV11-2
ASSPRTGGLSDTEAF
>TRBJ2-2|NA|NA|TRBV25-1
ASSEYSGYTGELF